This TCR beta chain was identified in a study of blood T cell repertoires in COVID-19. Study-wide context: Acute and convalescent COVID-19 specimens originated in the United States, Italy and Spain. PBMCs, B-cell-depleted T cells, or T cells provided the cDNA or gDNA that made up the material.

The authors' processing: Reference gene primer amplification gave estimated nucleated cell counts. The protocol was immunoSEQ multiplex PCR, while the TCRdb copy is restricted to in-frame clones and leaves out a portion. V, J and clone size reflect that table, while D and trimming were determined from the DNA. The repertoire includes some 140,000 clones, approximately 84% of them detected once, and 9.5% to 15% sits in the top ten. The CDR3 has 14 residues. CDR1 is ENHRY and CDR2 is SYGVKD in the germline V gene. V lost 3 bases and J lost 6; bases outside the gene matches: 7. The material sequenced was peripheral blood. This clonotype was sampled from a human donor in a cohort sampled during active COVID-19. The chain links TRBV10-3 to TRBJ2-7; the match to TRBD2 covers 8 bases. The CDR3 bases are TGTGCCATCAGTGACGGGGGGGGTAAATCCGAGCAGTACTTC. Translation: CAISDGGGKSEQYF.